The clone carrying this T cell receptor beta chain occurred a few times. The antigen is not known. Donors were healthy Caucasian individuals from Russia aged roughly 6 to 95. Isolation recovered at least 7 million PBMCs from every sample. This entry belongs to a study of blood T cells in healthy people across ages. General study points: Conclusively comparing naive with antigen-experienced cells was impossible with unsorted PBMCs. Long-lived and aged donors differed, with more naive CD4+ cells and higher diversity in the long-lived.

The second PCR ran about 6 to 11 cycles with a sample-barcoded 5' primer and J-beta primers. One entry per CDR3 protein, called by TCRdb with MiXCR from the 5' RACE reads. The sample gives around 970,000 distinct CDR3 sequences, roughly half of which show up once; roughly 23% is in the top ten. V shed 6 bases, J shed 5 bases, and the junction held 8 bases outside the gene matches. There are 14 residues in the CDR3. The germline gives CDR1 ENHRY, CDR2 SYGVKD. The sequence came from a woman aged 55-70 years in good health. The sample comprised blood. V is TRBV10-3 and J is TRBJ2-3; 7 bases are a match to TRBD1. The CDR3 is CAIRAGQALDTQYF. CDR3 sequence (DNA): TGTGCCATCAGGGCCGGACAGGCTTTAGATACGCAGTATTTT.